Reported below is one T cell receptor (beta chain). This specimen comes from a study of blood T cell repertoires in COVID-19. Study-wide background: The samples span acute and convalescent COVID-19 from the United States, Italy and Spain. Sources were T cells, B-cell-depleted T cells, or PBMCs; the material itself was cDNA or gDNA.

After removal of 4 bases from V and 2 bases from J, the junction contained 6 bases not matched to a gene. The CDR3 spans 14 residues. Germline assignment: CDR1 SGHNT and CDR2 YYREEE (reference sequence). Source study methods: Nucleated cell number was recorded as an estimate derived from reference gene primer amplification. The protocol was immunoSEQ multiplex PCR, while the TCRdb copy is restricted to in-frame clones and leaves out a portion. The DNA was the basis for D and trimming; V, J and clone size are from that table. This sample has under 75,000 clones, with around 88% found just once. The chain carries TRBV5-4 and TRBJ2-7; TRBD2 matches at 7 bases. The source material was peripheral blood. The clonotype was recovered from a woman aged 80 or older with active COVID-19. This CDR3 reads CASSRASGPYEQYF. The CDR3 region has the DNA TGTGCCAGCAGCCGGGCTAGCGGCCCCTACGAGCAGTACTTC. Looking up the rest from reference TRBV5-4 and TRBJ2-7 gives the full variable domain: ETGVTQSPTHLIKTRGQQVTLRCSSQSGHNTVSWYQQALGQGPQFIFQYYREEENGRGNFPPRFSGLQFPNYSSELNVNALELDDSALYLCASSRASGPYEQYFGPGTRLTVT.